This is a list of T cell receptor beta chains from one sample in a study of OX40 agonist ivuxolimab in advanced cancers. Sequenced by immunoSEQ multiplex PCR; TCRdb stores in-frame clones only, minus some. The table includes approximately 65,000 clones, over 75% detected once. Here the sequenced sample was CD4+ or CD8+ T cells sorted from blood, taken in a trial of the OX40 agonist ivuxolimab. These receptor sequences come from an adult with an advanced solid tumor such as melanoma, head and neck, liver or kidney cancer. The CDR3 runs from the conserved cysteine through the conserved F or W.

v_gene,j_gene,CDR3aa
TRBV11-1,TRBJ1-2,CASSLEGGANYGYTF
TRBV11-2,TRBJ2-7,CASSLVVGQGSYEQYF
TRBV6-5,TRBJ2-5,CASSSGTTGRETQYF
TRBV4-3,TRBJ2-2,CASSQENYRSTGELFF
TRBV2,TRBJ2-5,CASKGGAYQETQYF
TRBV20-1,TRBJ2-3,CSAPGGDTQYF
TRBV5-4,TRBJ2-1,CASSLAKGVLGWQFF
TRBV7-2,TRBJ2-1,CASKHLFYNEQFF
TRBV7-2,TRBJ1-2,CASKPLRQGHTTF
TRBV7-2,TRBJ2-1,CASSLVLASGYNEQFF
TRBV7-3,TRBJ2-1,CASSLGFRVGNISYNEQFF
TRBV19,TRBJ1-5,CASTSRAAYNQPQHF
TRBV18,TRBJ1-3,CASSPRLKGTSTGNTIYF
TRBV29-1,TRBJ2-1,CSSHIGGPLGIRNEQFF
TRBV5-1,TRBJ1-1,CASSFALNTEAFF
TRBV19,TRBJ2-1,CASSIGGGADEQFF
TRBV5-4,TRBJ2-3,CASSNTDTQYF
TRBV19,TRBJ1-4,CASSINAGSVEKLFF
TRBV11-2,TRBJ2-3,CASRSLAGGPDTQYF
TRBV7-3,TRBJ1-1,CASSLTGGGPNTEAFF
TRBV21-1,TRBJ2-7,CASSKKSHDRGGWREKYEQYF
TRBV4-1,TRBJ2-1,CASSQEGLAGTYNEQFF
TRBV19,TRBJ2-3,CASSTNLGHRTADTQYF
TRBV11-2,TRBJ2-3,CASRGLAGADTQYF
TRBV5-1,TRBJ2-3,CASSFGEPSTDTQYF
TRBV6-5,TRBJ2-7,CASSYSGQRYEQYF
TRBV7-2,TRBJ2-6,CASSKPGHRMSGANVLTF
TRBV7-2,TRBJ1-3,CASNSMGGSGNTIYF